This TCR beta chain derives from a study of T cell repertoires in cytomegalovirus infection. Trimming left V 4 bases short and J 10 bases short, with 13 bases between. This CDR3 has 12 residues. CDR1 SNHLY and CDR2 FYNNEI come from the germline V gene. A note on this clonotype: Antigen: not known.

TCRdb re-called the reads with MiXCR, one entry per CDR3 protein. The sample holds about 770,000 distinct CDR3 sequences, 29% seen once. Sample: cultured CD8+ T cells from PBMCs, taken from culture after CMV antigen stimulation. This receptor was taken from a human donor in good health (CMV status not recorded). Some clones in this sample may be carry-over from other donors' samples. V gene TRBV2 combines with J gene TRBJ1-2; D not resolved. CDR3 sequence (DNA): TGTGCCAGCAGTGGATCCCTTGGGGACTACACCTTC. This encodes CASSGSLGDYTF.